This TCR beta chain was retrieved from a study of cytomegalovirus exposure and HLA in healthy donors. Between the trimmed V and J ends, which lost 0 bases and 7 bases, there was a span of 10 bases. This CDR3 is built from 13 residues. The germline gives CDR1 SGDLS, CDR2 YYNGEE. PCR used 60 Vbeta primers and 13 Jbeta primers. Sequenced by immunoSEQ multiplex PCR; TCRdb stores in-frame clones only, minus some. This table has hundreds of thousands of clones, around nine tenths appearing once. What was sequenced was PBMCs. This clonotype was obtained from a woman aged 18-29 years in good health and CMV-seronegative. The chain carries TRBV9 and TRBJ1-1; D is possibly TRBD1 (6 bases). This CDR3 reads CASSVDPDSEAFF. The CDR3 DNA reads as TGTGCCAGCAGCGTAGACCCGGACAGTGAAGCTTTCTTT.